The clone carrying this T cell receptor beta chain was recorded many times. This sample was included in a study of identical twins. TCRdb re-derived calls from the 5' RACE reads in MiXCR, one entry per CDR3 protein. The sample shows about 150,000 distinct CDR3 sequences, around 3.4% of them seen only once. With 4 bases removed from V and 9 bases from J, the gap between germline ends came to 14 bases. Germline V gene sequence: CDR1 SGHRS, CDR2 YFSETQ. The CDR3 consists of 13 residues. No donor was unhealthy or non-Caucasian. This TCR was sampled from a man aged 18 to 30 in good health. Sequencing was carried out using memory T cells sorted from blood. The V and J genes are TRBV5-1 and TRBJ2-1, with D possibly TRBD2 on 6 matching bases. The DNA of the CDR3 is TGCGCCAGCAGCCTCTACGGGACTGCTGAGCAGTTCTTC. Protein product: CASSLYGTAEQFF.